This T cell receptor (beta chain) was sequenced in a study of immune evolution from preneoplasia to lung adenocarcinoma. Study-level background: HLA loss of heterozygosity: about 7% AIS, about 15% MIA, 30% to 35% ADC, none AAH.

Germline values: CDR1 LNHDA, CDR2 SQIVND (reference sequence). The CDR3 is 13 residues long. The V gene lost 6 bases and the J gene lost 2 bases, with 7 bases spanning the gap. The table came from immunoSEQ multiplex PCR; TCRdb's copy has only in-frame clones and leaves some out. The sample lists 9,000 to 10,000 clones; about 81% were seen once. Study results and caveats: T cell clonality was higher in KRAS-mutant than EGFR-mutant or wild-type nodules. From normal lung to invasive adenocarcinoma, top clone frequencies appeared to decrease.

A note on this clone: Its antigen is unidentified.

Two lung cancer pathologists independently confirmed each histologic diagnosis. The chain combines TRBV19 with TRBJ2-2; D gene ambiguous. Sequencing input: FFPE lung adenocarcinoma in situ tissue. This TCR was sampled from a person aged 65 to 85 with lung adenocarcinoma. The CDR3 is CASSSGNTGELFF. CDR3 DNA: TGTGCCAGTAGCTCCGGAAACACCGGGGAGCTGTTTTTT.